The 3 T cell receptor beta chains in this list originate from one sample, sequenced in a study of response to subunit inactivated influenza vaccine. Via MiXCR, TCRdb re-called the RT-PCR reads, giving one row per CDR3 protein. The sample contains under 750,000 distinct CDR3 sequences, approximately 12% of which appear only once. This specimen was PBMCs from blood, taken on the day of vaccination. The receptor source for this set is a man over 45 who received an inactivated influenza vaccine.

This clonotype was seen repeatedly, ten times or more. The chain has TRBV24-1 and TRBJ2-2, with D perhaps matching TRBD1 or TRBD2 (5 bases each). Trimming shortened V by 9 bases and J by 1 base, and 14 bases separated the two germline ends. This CDR3 comprises 15 residues. CDR1 KGHDR and CDR2 SFDVKD come from the germline V gene. The CDR3 DNA reads TGTGCCACCGGATGGGGGACCGAGAACACCGGGGAGCTGTTTTTT. It specifies CATGWGTENTGELFF.

Ten or more counts support this clonotype. The rearrangement joins TRBV5-6 to TRBJ2-1; TRBD1 matches 12 bases. The CDR3 has 16 amino acids. The J segment lost 8 bases and the V segment lost 7 bases, leaving 13 bases of the junction unmatched. From germline, CDR1 is SGHDT and CDR2 YYEEEE. CDR3 nucleotide sequence: TGTGCCAGCTCAACCCTGGGACAGGGGGCGGTCGATGAGCAGTTCTTC. It translates to CASSTLGQGAVDEQFF. The full variable domain, in which reference TRBV5-6 and TRBJ2-1 provide the parts outside the CDR3, is DAGVTQSPTHLIKTRGQQVTLRCSPKSGHDTVSWYQQALGQGPQFIFQYYEEEERQRGNFPDRFSGHQFPNYSSELNVNALLLGDSALYLCASSTLGQGAVDEQFFGPGTRLTVL.

This sequence joins TRBV15 and TRBJ2-5, with D hard to call. CDR1 is LNHNV and CDR2 is YYDKDF in the germline V gene (reference sequence). The CDR3 loop spans 13 amino acids. Trimming removed 1 base at V and 3 bases at J, with 6 bases between. DNA of the CDR3: TGTGCCACCAGCAGAGCGATCAAAGAGACCCAGTACTTC. Amino acid sequence: CATSRAIKETQYF.